This T cell receptor beta chain was found in a study of blood T cell repertoires in COVID-19 (dated by TCRdb to 2020 to 2021). Turning to the overall study: Samples covering the acute and convalescent phases of COVID-19 were provided by collaborators in the United States, Italy and Spain. The prospective study material was composed of cDNA or gDNA derived from T cells, B-cell-depleted T cells, or PBMCs. Subjects who had been exposed to COVID-19, were actively infected with it, or had recovered from it provided the deeply sampled blood TCRbeta repertoires that made up the dataset. A freely available public database, intended as a resource for researchers studying the immune response to SARS-CoV-2, is where the repertoires were released. The samples were drawn from the first 160 participants of the ongoing ImmuneRACE study and from 1,254 subjects provided by 6 global collaborators. Sample metadata almost always included a de-identified subject ID, COVID-19 status, age in years and sex. Where available, HLA class I and class II types were obtained from metadata supplied by the sample provider rather than from assay-based typing.

Reading from cysteine to phenylalanine, the CDR3 counts 13 amino acids. CDR3 DNA is the only sequence kept; it has 39 bases, read in frame from the first base. The V and J ends are trimmed by 5 bases and 7 bases, leaving 14 bases between them. The germline V gene (reference sequence) yields LNHDA for CDR1 and SQIVND for CDR2. The collaborating institutions used their own protocols to collect whole blood in K2EDTA tubes. For TCRbeta analysis, collaborators shipped samples in one of three forms: frozen whole blood, isolated PBMCs, or DNA extracted from either of those sample types. Broader findings and caveats from the paper: How much clinical and demographic metadata was included differed by source and by participant, and the metadata was provided uncurated.

This clone was found a few times. Its antigen is unknown. Base qualities are missing; no much larger clone stands one base away. TCRbeta CDR3 regions were amplified from genomic DNA using the immunoSEQ Assay, a bias-controlled multiplex PCR. Per the source publication's procedure: The number of nucleated cells in each sample was estimated from the amplification of reference gene primers within the assay. Sequence reads were collapsed and filtered to measure the absolute abundance of every unique TCRbeta CDR3 rearrangement. For each sample, productive Simpson clonality was calculated as the square root of Simpson's diversity index across productive rearrangements. TCRdb provides this immuneACCESS table in a form limited to in-frame rearrangements. Some clones are lacking; in checked studies, under half of them reflect an unresolved V gene, and why the rest are absent is not known. V and J calls plus clone size are reproduced from that table; the DNA served to infer D and trimming. The sample yields about 170,000 clones; 82% were counted once. Roughly 10% of the sample is taken by the ten largest.

The sequenced sample consisted of peripheral blood. The receptor chain draws on TRBV19 and TRBJ2-5; D gene: possibly TRBD2, on 5 matching bases. The clonotype comes from a woman of 80 years or more with active or convalescent COVID-19. This receptor has the CDR3 CASSLGLSGTQYF. The DNA sequence is as follows: TGTGCCAGTAGTCTTGGACTGTCGGGGACCCAGTACTTC.